A single sample gave rise to the 28 T cell receptor beta chains below, sequenced in a study of cytomegalovirus exposure and HLA in healthy donors. Vbeta (60) and Jbeta (13) primers were used in the PCR. This table comes from immunoSEQ multiplex PCR, and its TCRdb copy is limited to in-frame clones, with some not included. The table records just over 200,000 clones, about two thirds of them present only once. The specimen sequenced was PBMCs. The receptors were gathered from a middle-aged man in good health and CMV-seropositive.

This chain links TRBV6-1 with TRBJ1-6; weak D call: TRBD1 (5 bases). Germline CDR1 MNHNS, CDR2 SASEGT. This CDR3 has 13 residues. V lost 1 base to trimming and J lost 7 bases, with 5 bases between them. CDR3 loop: CASSEEGNSPLHF. The CDR3 region has the DNA TGTGCCAGCAGTGAAGAGGGGAATTCACCCCTCCACTTT.

The CDR3 coding sequence is TGTGCCAGCTCACCCGTCGCCGACATAGGGGGCGAGCAGTACTTC. It translates to CASSPVADIGGEQYF. The V gene is TRBV18, the J gene TRBJ2-7; maybe TRBD1 (6 bases). Germline-derived CDR1 and CDR2 are KGHSH and LQKENI. CDR3 length: 15 amino acids. V lost 3 bases and J 6 bases, leaving 18 bases between the germline ends.

This chain joins TRBV28 and TRBJ1-1; D unclear. Germline V gives CDR1 MDHEN, CDR2 SYDVKM. The CDR3 loop spans 12 amino acids. Trimming took off 3 bases at V and 12 bases at J, with 14 bases between the two ends. The chain's CDR3 is CASSFPQRRPFF. The DNA for the CDR3 is TGTGCCAGCAGTTTCCCCCAACGGAGGCCTTTCTTT.

J is TRBJ2-2 and V is TRBV5-8; 7 bases map to TRBD1. Germline V gene sequence: CDR1 SGHTS, CDR2 YDEGEE. The CDR3 sequence is 14 residues long. V gave up 5 bases and J gave up 5 bases; unmatched junction bases: 6. CDR3 sequence reads: CASRRGGRTGELFF. CDR3 DNA sequence: TGTGCCAGCAGGAGAGGGGGCCGGACCGGGGAGCTGTTTTTT. Full variable domain (outside the CDR3, taken from reference TRBV5-8 and TRBJ2-2): EAGVTQSPTHLIKTRGQQATLRCSPISGHTSVYWYQQALGLGLQFLLWYDEGEERNRGNFPPRFSGRQFPNYSSELNVNALELEDSALYLCASRRGGRTGELFFGEGSRLTVL.

The chain has TRBV5-1 and TRBJ2-3, with 8 bases fitting TRBD2. The CDR3 is made up of 16 amino acids. Germline V gene sequence: CDR1 SGHRS, CDR2 YFSETQ. V lost 0 bases and J lost 1; bases outside the gene matches: 4. The CDR3 loop is CASSLEGRGGTDTQYF. The CDR3 region has the DNA TGCGCCAGCAGCTTGGAGGGGCGGGGGGGCACAGATACGCAGTATTTT.

The chain is built from TRBV11-3 and TRBJ2-1; D is possibly TRBD2 (5 bases). Germline loops: CDR1 SGHNT, CDR2 YENEEA. The germline V and J ends were trimmed by 4 bases and 8 bases, with 12 bases remaining between them. The CDR3 covers 13 residues. The CDR3 nucleotides read TGTGCCAGCAGCTGGGGAATCGGGGATGAGCAGTTCTTC. It specifies CASSWGIGDEQFF.

CDR3 nucleotide sequence: TGTGCCAGCAGCTCAGGACAGGTTATTCGTTCGATTGGGTTGAATCAGCCCCAGCATTTT. Encoded protein: CASSSGQVIRSIGLNQPQHF. This rearrangement joins TRBV7-8 to TRBJ1-5; 7 bases align to TRBD1. The V segment lost 4 bases and the J segment 4 bases; nucleotides outside the gene matches: 22. CDR3 size: 20 residues. Germline CDR1 is SGHVS and CDR2 is FQNEAQ.

J is TRBJ2-3 and V is TRBV7-3; D remains ambiguous. Trimming cost V 3 bases and J 0 bases, with 7 bases left between them. The CDR3 is 14 amino acids. CDR1 and CDR2 from the germline V gene are SGHTA and FQGTGA. CDR3 DNA sequence: TGTGCCAGCAGCTTTGGGCAGAGCACAGATACGCAGTATTTT. Encoded protein: CASSFGQSTDTQYF.

This chain uses TRBV5-6 with TRBJ1-2; D gene ambiguous. This CDR3 is built from 15 residues. V lost 0 bases, J lost 1 base, and 10 bases lay in between. Per germline, CDR1 SGHDT and CDR2 YYEEEE. CDR3 sequence (DNA): TGTGCCAGCAGCTTGGCCGAAGAGGTTAACTATGGCTACACCTTC. Translating gives CASSLAEEVNYGYTF.

This rearrangement joins TRBV4-1 to TRBJ1-1, with a tentative D call TRBD1 (6 bases). V lost 7 bases, J lost 1 base, and 13 bases lay in between. CDR3 length equals 14 residues. Per the germline V gene, CDR1 is MGHRA and CDR2 is YSYEKL. CDR3 protein: CASKGVVKNTEAFF. In nucleotides, the CDR3 is TGCGCCAGCAAGGGGGTTGTGAAGAACACTGAAGCTTTCTTT.

V usage is TRBV6-5 and J usage is TRBJ1-1, with D possibly TRBD1 on 6 matching bases. The germline V gene encodes CDR1 MNHEY and CDR2 SVGAGI. The CDR3 spans 13 residues. V was trimmed by 6 bases and J by 6 bases, leaving 14 bases between them. The DNA of the CDR3 is TGTGCCAGCAGAGCTGGACAGAAGGCTGAAGCTTTCTTT. It codes for CASRAGQKAEAFF.

The chain combines TRBV4-1 with TRBJ1-1; D is possibly TRBD1 (5 bases). Trimming removed 6 bases at V and 1 base at J, with 9 bases between. The CDR3 has 13 residues. Germline-derived CDR1 and CDR2 are MGHRA and YSYEKL. CDR3 sequence (DNA): TGCGCCAGCAGGGTAGGGGAGAACACTGAAGCTTTCTTT. Protein: CASRVGENTEAFF.

This clone was found a few times. The chain has TRBV6-5 and TRBJ2-7; D is possibly TRBD1 (7 bases). Trimming removed 6 bases from V and 1 base from J, with 16 bases in between. The CDR3 extends over 15 amino acids. The germline CDR1 and CDR2 sequences are MNHEY and SVGAGI. The CDR3 bases are TGTGCCAGCAGACGATCGGAGGGGGCTTCCTACGAGCAGTACTTC. This gives the protein CASRRSEGASYEQYF.

The rearrangement uses TRBV2 and TRBJ2-3, with 7 positions matching TRBD2. Germline-derived CDR1 and CDR2 are SNHLY and FYNNEI. V trimming: 8 bases; J trimming: 2 bases; junction bases outside the gene matches: 10. CDR3 length: 15 amino acids. CDR3 amino acids: CASDLVGGNTDTQYF. DNA of the CDR3: TGTGCCAGCGATCTGGTCGGGGGGAACACAGATACGCAGTATTTT.

The chain employs TRBV28 and TRBJ1-1; D is unclear. Per germline, CDR1 MDHEN and CDR2 SYDVKM. The CDR3 spans 12 residues. Trimming took 10 bases from V and 1 from J, leaving 10 bases between them. The CDR3 DNA reads as TGTGCCACCTTCGTTCCGAACACTGAAGCTTTCTTT. Protein product: CATFVPNTEAFF.

This chain connects TRBV18 to TRBJ1-1; D unresolved. Germline V lookup: CDR1 KGHSH, CDR2 LQKENI. The germline V and J ends were trimmed by 4 bases and 0 bases, with 9 bases remaining between them. This CDR3 spans 14 amino acids. The CDR3 protein is CASSLILLNTEAFF. CDR3 nucleotides: TGTGCCAGCTCACTAATTCTTCTGAACACTGAAGCTTTCTTT.

Only one count was recorded for this clone. The V and J genes are TRBV27 and TRBJ1-2; 7 bases are shared with TRBD1. J gave up 8 bases and V 3 bases, and 6 bases lay outside the gene matches. CDR1 and CDR2 from the germline V gene are MNHEY and SMNVEV (reference sequence). The length of the CDR3 is 13 residues. This chain's CDR3 is CASSFHTGEGYTF. CDR3 DNA sequence: TGTGCCAGCAGTTTTCATACAGGGGAGGGCTACACCTTC.

This chain links TRBV5-6 with TRBJ2-3; the match to TRBD2 covers 9 bases. This CDR3 contains 15 residues. Germline trimming cut 0 bases from V and 5 bases from J; bases unmatched to any gene: 4. Germline CDR1 is SGHDT and CDR2 is YYEEEE. CDR3 in amino acids: CASSLGGGERDTQYF. The CDR3 DNA follows: TGTGCCAGCAGCTTGGGCGGGGGGGAGAGAGATACGCAGTATTTT.

This chain uses TRBV4-1 with TRBJ2-1; TRBD2 is a possible D gene (7 bases). Trimming shortened V by 0 bases and J by 4 bases, and 10 bases separated the two germline ends. Germline loops: CDR1 MGHRA, CDR2 YSYEKL. This CDR3 region has 15 residues. CDR3 nucleotide sequence: TGCGCCAGCAGCCAAGAGCGGGGGACATACAATGAGCAGTTCTTC. This translates into CASSQERGTYNEQFF.

This clone was recorded a few times. The chain has TRBV6-1 and TRBJ1-5, with D perhaps matching TRBD1 (5 bases). The CDR3 spans 14 residues. Per the germline V gene, CDR1 is MNHNS and CDR2 is SASEGT. Trimming removed 5 bases from V and 3 bases from J, with 11 bases in between. The CDR3 is CASSTGQPNQPQHF. The CDR3 region has the DNA TGTGCCAGCAGTACTGGACAACCCAATCAGCCCCAGCATTTT.

This clone was counted a single time. The chain links TRBV11-2 to TRBJ1-1, with 8 bases that match TRBD1. J was trimmed by 5 bases and V by 1 base; bases with no gene match: 9. CDR1 SGHAT and CDR2 FQNNGV come from the germline V gene. There are 16 residues in the CDR3. The CDR3 sequence: CASSLGRGRGETEAFF. Here the CDR3 DNA reads TGTGCCAGCAGCTTAGGCAGGGGGCGCGGAGAAACTGAAGCTTTCTTT.

DNA for the CDR3: TGCGCCAGCAGCAGGGACAGCTTTTCATACAATGAGCAGTTCTTC. As protein: CASSRDSFSYNEQFF. The chain combines TRBV5-1 with TRBJ2-1; 7 bases line up with TRBD1. The germline CDR1 and CDR2 sequences are SGHRS and YFSETQ. V lost 4 bases to trimming and J lost 4 bases; unmatched junction nucleotides: 8. This CDR3 spans 15 amino acids.

This clone was seen only a few times. The CDR3 sequence: CASGVKQGAGGYTF. The CDR3 DNA reads as TGTGCCAGCGGAGTAAAACAGGGGGCTGGCGGCTACACCTTC. The chain combines TRBV6-1 with TRBJ1-2, with 9 bases that match TRBD1. After removal of 8 bases from V and 8 bases from J, the junction contained 12 bases not matched to a gene. This CDR3 region has 14 residues. The germline CDR1 and CDR2 sequences are MNHNS and SASEGT.

The chain joins TRBV29-1 to TRBJ2-7; D not resolved. Trimming shortened V by 2 bases and J by 4 bases, and 12 bases separated the two germline ends. The CDR3 runs 13 residues. The germline V gene has CDR1 SQVTM and CDR2 ANQGSEA. CDR3 coding DNA: TGCAGCGTTGAAAGCAGGAACCCTTACGAGCAGTACTTC. Protein: CSVESRNPYEQYF.

The rearrangement uses TRBV11-1 and TRBJ2-3; possible D gene TRBD2, 5 bases. V was shortened by 2 bases and J by 3 bases, with 15 bases between the two germline ends. The germline CDR1 and CDR2 sequences are SGHAT and FQDESV (reference sequence). There are 16 residues in the CDR3. Here the CDR3 DNA reads TGTGCCAGCAGCTTAATGACCAGCGGCGGAACAGATACGCAGTATTTT. This sequence encodes CASSLMTSGGTDTQYF.

The chain joins TRBV7-9 to TRBJ1-6; 9 bases are shared with TRBD1. This CDR3 is 17 amino acids long. V lost 3 bases to trimming and J lost 7 bases; unmatched junction nucleotides: 10. Germline V gene lookup returns CDR1 SEHNR and CDR2 FQNEAQ (reference sequence). The CDR3 reads CASSFAHKQGANSPLHF. The CDR3 DNA reads TGTGCCAGCAGCTTTGCCCATAAACAGGGGGCCAATTCACCCCTCCACTTT.

The chain uses TRBV7-3 and TRBJ2-1; D remains unclear. CDR1 is SGHTA, CDR2 FQGTGA, per germline. Trimming took 1 base from V and 0 from J, leaving 10 bases between them. The CDR3 contains 16 residues. CDR3 residues: CASSLKSRISYNEQFF. The CDR3 DNA reads as TGTGCCAGCAGCTTAAAGAGCCGTATCTCCTACAATGAGCAGTTCTTC.

The J gene is TRBJ1-1, the V gene TRBV2; TRBD1 matches at 8 bases. CDR1 SNHLY and CDR2 FYNNEI come from the germline V gene. The CDR3 has 13 amino acids. After removal of 4 bases from V and 6 bases from J, the junction contained 4 bases not matched to a gene. CDR3 loop: CASSGQGFAEAFF. The DNA for the CDR3 is TGTGCCAGCAGTGGACAGGGGTTTGCTGAAGCTTTCTTT.